Shown below are 24 T cell receptor beta chains from a single sample sequenced in a study of long-term antiretroviral therapy in people with HIV. Survey level was the resolution at which the v3.0 immunoSEQ assay ran. Sequencing was performed with immunoSEQ multiplex PCR; in TCRdb, only in-frame clones are kept and a portion is missing. Counted here are 25,000 to 35,000 clones, roughly 89% occurring once; the ten biggest clones make up roughly 6.5%. The sequences come from unsorted PBMCs, collected 0.4 years after starting antiretroviral therapy. The receptors were sampled from a man between 18 and 35 years old with HIV.

The genes are TRBV27 and TRBJ1-5; D not resolved. V dropped 5 bases and J dropped 6 bases, with 8 bases sitting between them. Germline V gene lookup returns CDR1 MNHEY and CDR2 SMNVEV (reference sequence). The CDR3 loop spans 12 amino acids. The CDR3 protein is CASSNRTQPQHF. The CDR3 DNA follows: TGTGCCAGCAGTAACCGGACTCAGCCCCAGCATTTT.

The chain links TRBV7-3 to TRBJ1-1; TRBD1 matches 9 bases. CDR1 and CDR2 from the germline V gene are SGHTA and FQGTGA. V dropped 8 bases and J dropped 3; count of bases not matched to a gene: 10. CDR3 length: 15 residues. The CDR3: CASQITGGADTEAFF. CDR3 bases: TGTGCCAGCCAGATCACAGGGGGCGCAGACACTGAAGCTTTCTTT.

The chain joins TRBV27 to TRBJ2-7, with 11 bases lining up with TRBD2. This CDR3 is built from 14 residues. Germline V gene lookup returns CDR1 MNHEY and CDR2 SMNVEV (reference sequence). With 4 bases clipped from V and 7 bases from J, the junction kept 6 bases outside the gene matches. CDR3 amino acids: CASSWGTSGGEQYF. The CDR3 DNA is TGTGCCAGCAGTTGGGGGACTAGCGGAGGGGAGCAGTACTTC.

This chain joins TRBV7-9 and TRBJ2-2; tentative D call: TRBD1 (5 bases). Trimming took 1 base from V and 0 from J, leaving 15 bases between them. This CDR3 region has 18 residues. Germline V gives CDR1 SEHNR, CDR2 FQNEAQ (reference sequence). CDR3 residues: CASSLGETGYANTGELFF. CDR3 in DNA: TGTGCCAGCAGCTTAGGGGAAACAGGTTACGCGAACACCGGGGAGCTGTTTTTT.

The rearrangement uses TRBV5-5 and TRBJ2-7; D is undetermined. Germline CDR1 reads SGHKS; CDR2 reads YYEKEE (reference sequence). V lost 0 bases and J lost 0, with 16 bases in between. There are 17 residues in the CDR3. The CDR3 DNA reads as TGTGCCAGCAGCTTGGAAGGGTCAGGCTTATCCTCCTACGAGCAGTACTTC. This codes for CASSLEGSGLSSYEQYF.

The chain recombines TRBV7-9 with TRBJ1-1; the match to TRBD1 covers 8 bases. The CDR3 is 13 amino acids. Unmatched junction bases numbered 6, after V lost 5 bases and J lost 7 bases. Germline CDR1 is SEHNR and CDR2 is FQNEAQ (reference sequence). The CDR3, as DNA: TGTGCCAGCAGCCCAGGGGGCGTCCGTGAAGCTTTCTTT. As protein: CASSPGGVREAFF.

The chain uses TRBV7-6 and TRBJ2-7; TRBD1 matches at 8 bases. The CDR3 is 16 amino acids. J lost 3 bases, V lost 5 bases, and 12 bases had no gene match. Germline V gene sequence: CDR1 SGHVS, CDR2 FNYEAQ. CDR3 nucleotides: TGTGCCAGCAGCCCAGGGGGCCGGGGGAATTTCTACGAGCAGTACTTC. This sequence encodes CASSPGGRGNFYEQYF.

V and J are TRBV28 and TRBJ2-3, with D unclear. CDR3 length: 16 residues. In germline, CDR1 is MDHEN, CDR2 SYDVKM. V lost 8 bases to trimming and J lost 1 base, with 19 bases between them. CDR3 sequence: CASLPHRTGGTDTQYF. The CDR3 region has the DNA TGTGCCAGCTTACCCCACCGGACCGGAGGCACAGATACGCAGTATTTT. The complete variable domain, with remaining parts taken from reference TRBV28 and TRBJ2-3, reads DVKVTQSSRYLVKRTGEKVFLECVQDMDHENMFWYRQDPGLGLRLIYFSYDVKMKEKGDIPEGYSVSREKKERFSLILESASTNQTSMYLCASLPHRTGGTDTQYFGPGTRLTVL.

This chain uses TRBV6-5 with TRBJ2-7; 7 nucleotides line up with TRBD2. The trim removed 5 bases at V and 1 base at J, leaving 8 bases unmatched. Germline V CDR1 and CDR2: MNHEY, SVGAGI. CDR3 size: 15 residues. In nucleotides, the CDR3 is TGTGCCAGCAGTATAGCGGGCCGTACTTCCTACGAGCAGTACTTC. It specifies CASSIAGRTSYEQYF.

This chain connects TRBV9 to TRBJ1-4; the D is unclear. Between the trimmed V and J ends, which lost 5 bases and 2 bases, there was a span of 13 bases. CDR1 is SGDLS and CDR2 is YYNGEE in the germline V gene. This CDR3 has 15 amino acids. The CDR3 sequence: CASRAGTATNEKLFF. The CDR3 DNA reads TGTGCCAGCAGAGCTGGAACAGCGACTAATGAAAAACTGTTTTTT.

The chain joins TRBV27 to TRBJ1-1; D not certain. The CDR3 loop spans 14 amino acids. With 3 bases removed from V and 3 bases from J, the gap between germline ends came to 11 bases. Germline CDR1 MNHEY, CDR2 SMNVEV (reference sequence). The CDR3 nucleotides read TGTGCCAGCAGTTTGTTCTCTACGGACACTGAAGCTTTCTTT. Translating it yields CASSLFSTDTEAFF.

The rearrangement joins TRBV4-3 to TRBJ1-1, with D maybe TRBD1 (5 bases). This CDR3 is 14 amino acids long. Germline V gene sequence: CDR1 LGHNA, CDR2 YSLEER. V lost 0 bases, J lost 4 bases, and 9 bases lay in between. CDR3 DNA sequence: TGCGCCAGCAGCCAAGATCGGGGCATCACTGAAGCTTTCTTT. Translating gives CASSQDRGITEAFF.

This clone was seen a few times. The chain carries TRBV27 and TRBJ1-5; D unresolved. The CDR3 length is 16 residues. Between the trimmed V and J ends, which lost 1 base and 0 bases, there was a span of 10 bases. Germline V gene sequence: CDR1 MNHEY, CDR2 SMNVEV (reference sequence). The CDR3 DNA is TGTGCCAGCAGTTTATACCGAGACCATAGCAATCAGCCCCAGCATTTT. It codes for CASSLYRDHSNQPQHF.

The chain has TRBV7-2 and TRBJ2-7; D uncertain. V was pared by 1 base and J by 2 bases, with 12 bases between. The CDR3 is 15 amino acids. Germline values: CDR1 SGHTA, CDR2 FQGNSA. CDR3 DNA: TGTGCCAGCAGCTTAGAGGGCAGGTCAGCCTACGAGCAGTACTTC. It codes for CASSLEGRSAYEQYF.

The chain is built from TRBV10-1 and TRBJ1-1; 7 bases are shared with TRBD1. CDR3 length: 15 residues. CDR1 is WNHNN and CDR2 is SYGVQD in the germline V gene (reference sequence). The V and J ends lost 4 bases and 3 bases, in that order; junction bases with no gene match: 8. This chain's CDR3 is CASSGGRGQDTEAFF. In DNA form, the CDR3 reads TGCGCCAGCAGTGGCGGGAGGGGGCAAGACACTGAAGCTTTCTTT.

The rearrangement joins TRBV28 to TRBJ1-2; maybe TRBD1 (6 bases). Deletions cut 6 bases from V and 8 bases from J, with 25 bases between. Germline CDR1 and CDR2: MDHEN and SYDVKM. The CDR3 spans 16 residues. CDR3 residues: CASRTFTRGYRDGYTF. CDR3 nucleotide sequence: TGTGCCAGCAGGACCTTTACCAGGGGATATAGGGACGGCTACACCTTC.

The V call is TRBV18, the J call TRBJ1-2, with D maybe TRBD1 (5 bases). This CDR3 region has 13 residues. Trimming took 10 bases from V and 5 from J, leaving 17 bases between them. In germline, CDR1 is KGHSH, CDR2 LQKENI. The CDR3 sequence is CATEPGSLYGYTF. DNA of the CDR3: TGTGCCACCGAGCCAGGGAGCCTTTATGGCTACACCTTC.

This clone appeared a single time. The V call is TRBV4-1, the J call TRBJ1-1, with no clear D. Germline CDR1 MGHRA, CDR2 YSYEKL. Trimming took 4 bases from V and 2 from J, leaving 11 bases between them. The CDR3 spans 14 residues. CDR3 sequence: CASSPSGGNTEAFF. Written as DNA, the CDR3 is TGCGCCAGCAGCCCTTCGGGAGGAAACACTGAAGCTTTCTTT.

This clone has more than one count but fewer than ten. This chain links TRBV27 with TRBJ2-7; D remains unclear. The CDR3 consists of 13 residues. V was clipped by 2 bases and J by 4 bases, with 9 bases between them. The germline CDR1 and CDR2 sequences are MNHEY and SMNVEV (reference sequence). The CDR3 nucleotides read TGTGCCAGCAGTTTACCGGATCCGTACGAGCAGTACTTC. Translation gives CASSLPDPYEQYF.

The chain is built from TRBV5-6 and TRBJ2-7, with a tentative D call TRBD1 (5 bases). The germline CDR1 and CDR2 sequences are SGHDT and YYEEEE. CDR3 length: 13 residues. V was clipped by 4 bases and J by 3 bases, with 11 bases between them. As DNA, the CDR3 is TGTGCCAGCAGCGAGGACAACTACTACGAGCAGTACTTC. This codes for CASSEDNYYEQYF. The full variable domain, rest sourced from reference TRBV5-6 and TRBJ2-7, is DAGVTQSPTHLIKTRGQQVTLRCSPKSGHDTVSWYQQALGQGPQFIFQYYEEEERQRGNFPDRFSGHQFPNYSSELNVNALLLGDSALYLCASSEDNYYEQYFGPGTRLTVT.

The rearrangement joins TRBV7-8 to TRBJ2-7; D is unclear. The CDR3 loop spans 13 amino acids. V was pared by 4 bases and J by 0 bases, with 7 bases between. Germline CDR1 reads SGHVS; CDR2 reads FQNEAQ. The CDR3 sequence: CASSSTTSYEQYF. CDR3 sequence (DNA): TGTGCCAGCAGCTCTACTACCTCCTACGAGCAGTACTTC.

The genes are TRBV4-2 and TRBJ2-2; D may be TRBD2 (6 bases). This CDR3 region has 15 residues. Trimming took 6 bases from V and 8 from J, leaving 19 bases between them. Germline-derived CDR1 and CDR2 are LGHNA and YNFKEQ. This CDR3 is CASSSLAGGKGELFF. DNA for the CDR3: TGTGCCAGCAGTTCACTAGCCGGAGGGAAGGGGGAGCTGTTTTTT.

The sample holds a few counts of this clone. The rearrangement uses TRBV4-1 and TRBJ1-1; a weak D match, TRBD1 (5 bases). Trimming cost V 2 bases and J 4 bases, with 11 bases left between them. This CDR3 spans 14 amino acids. The germline V gene encodes CDR1 MGHRA and CDR2 YSYEKL. CDR3 DNA sequence: TGCGCCAGCAGCCAACAGGGAGGGTCCACTGAAGCTTTCTTT. Protein: CASSQQGGSTEAFF.

The V gene is TRBV11-2, the J gene TRBJ2-7; 7 bases agree with TRBD2. The CDR3 loop spans 13 amino acids. The V segment lost 9 bases and the J segment 3 bases; nucleotides outside the gene matches: 8. Germline V gene sequence: CDR1 SGHAT, CDR2 FQNNGV. The CDR3, as DNA: TGTGCCAGTGGGGGGGAACTGATCTACGAGCAGTACTTC. It encodes CASGGELIYEQYF.